A single TCR beta chain is shown here with its context. This specimen comes from a study of PD-L1 blockade in urothelial cancer. CDR1 and CDR2 (germline): SEHNR, FQNEAQ (reference sequence). The junction had 7 bases not matched to a gene; V was cut back by 3 bases and J by 7 bases. The CDR3 loop spans 15 amino acids. The time point here: pretreatment peripheral blood. The method was immunoSEQ multiplex PCR; TCRdb's version includes in-frame clones alone and lacks a portion of them. The data contain fewer than 60,000 clones, approximately 88% of them singletons. The source is a man in his fifties or sixties with urothelial cancer. The gene calls are TRBV7-9 and TRBJ2-1, with 9 bases identical to TRBD1. The sequences come from PBMCs, collected around atezolizumab (anti-PD-L1) treatment. In DNA form, the CDR3 reads TGTGCCAGCAGCTTCCCGGGACAGGGTTTAAATGAGCAGTTCTTC. Translated, it gives CASSFPGQGLNEQFF.